Shown below are 20 T cell receptor beta chains from a single sample sequenced in a study of T cells in Graves' hyperthyroidism and ophthalmopathy. TCR beta CDR3 sequences were amplified from RNA transcripts. When the TCR CDR3 underwent first-round RT-PCR, the HTBI primer set was used. TCRdb recomputed calls from the multiplex PCR reads with MiXCR, one row per CDR3 protein. The sample has hundreds of thousands of distinct CDR3 sequences; about 38% are singletons. Sequencing used blood. These receptors were obtained from a young man with Graves' hyperthyroidism.

The V gene is TRBV11-1, the J gene TRBJ2-7; 12 nucleotides line up with TRBD2. With 5 bases clipped from V and 2 bases from J, the junction kept 7 bases outside the gene matches. The CDR3 loop spans 16 amino acids. Germline assignment: CDR1 SGHAT and CDR2 FQDESV (reference sequence). CDR3 nucleotide sequence: TGTGCCAGCAGCACAGGACTAGCGGGGTTCACCTACGAGCAGTACTTC. This encodes CASSTGLAGFTYEQYF.

This clonotype was detected a few times. J is TRBJ1-2 and V is TRBV10-3; no clear D gene. The germline gives CDR1 ENHRY, CDR2 SYGVKD. CDR3 length: 13 amino acids. Trimming removed 4 bases at V and 1 base at J, with 7 bases between. In nucleotides, the CDR3 is TGTGCCATCAGTGGTGGTGTTAACTATGGCTACACCTTC. Its protein is CAISGGVNYGYTF.

The rearrangement uses TRBV5-5 and TRBJ2-2; D unresolved. The CDR3 is made up of 12 amino acids. The germline gives CDR1 SGHKS, CDR2 YYEKEE (reference sequence). Trimming took off 7 bases at V and 3 bases at J, with 7 bases between the two ends. CDR3 protein: CASDQYTGELFF. CDR3 nucleotides: TGTGCCAGCGACCAATACACCGGGGAGCTGTTTTTT.

This clonotype was counted many times. J is TRBJ1-2 and V is TRBV20-1; a possible D gene is TRBD1 (5 bases). The CDR3 extends over 12 amino acids. CDR1 and CDR2 (germline): DFQATT, SNEGSKA (reference sequence). Trimming stripped 6 bases from V and 4 bases from J, with 12 bases between. The CDR3 DNA is TGCAGTGCAGGGGACGGCCGCTATGGCTACACCTTC. This encodes CSAGDGRYGYTF.

V is TRBV7-2 and J is TRBJ2-7; maybe TRBD2 (6 bases). The length of the CDR3 is 15 residues. The V and J ends lost 5 bases and 1 base respectively, with 15 bases between them. CDR1 is SGHTA, CDR2 FQGNSA, per germline. CDR3 protein: CASSPGWGESYEQYF. CDR3 DNA: TGTGCCAGCAGCCCGGGTTGGGGGGAATCCTACGAGCAGTACTTC.

This clonotype has more than one count but fewer than ten. The V and J genes are TRBV5-6 and TRBJ1-1; TRBD1 matches 7 bases. CDR3 size: 12 residues. Germline V gene data show CDR1 as SGHDT and CDR2 as YYEEEE. Germline trimming cut 5 bases from V and 9 bases from J; bases unmatched to any gene: 7. The CDR3 here is CASRTGTAQAFF. The CDR3 DNA reads as TGTGCCAGCAGGACAGGGACAGCGCAAGCTTTCTTT.

The rearrangement joins TRBV7-8 to TRBJ2-2, with D perhaps matching TRBD1 (5 bases). V dropped 5 bases and J dropped 0 bases, with 13 bases sitting between them. In germline, CDR1 is SGHVS, CDR2 FQNEAQ. The CDR3 is made up of 16 amino acids. The DNA for the CDR3 is TGTGCCAGCAGCCCGGTCGACAGACCGAACACCGGGGAGCTGTTTTTT. Translating it yields CASSPVDRPNTGELFF.

This clonotype was counted many times. The gene calls are TRBV10-3 and TRBJ1-3; D is unclear. Germline CDR1 reads ENHRY; CDR2 reads SYGVKD. The CDR3 runs to 11 residues. Trimming left V 8 bases short and J 7 bases short, with 9 bases between. This chain's CDR3 is CAIAWANTIYF. The DNA of the CDR3 is TGTGCCATCGCCTGGGCGAACACCATATATTTT.

The chain links TRBV27 to TRBJ2-2; D not certain. Germline CDR1 reads MNHEY; CDR2 reads SMNVEV (reference sequence). The CDR3 length is 14 residues. Deletions cut 2 bases from V and 8 bases from J, with 12 bases between. CDR3 protein: CASSLEVPIGELFF. The CDR3 DNA follows: TGTGCCAGCAGTTTAGAGGTTCCCATTGGGGAGCTGTTTTTT.

This chain joins TRBV20-1 and TRBJ1-2; D ambiguous. Trimming took off 0 bases at V and 3 bases at J, with 8 bases between the two ends. The germline V gene encodes CDR1 DFQATT and CDR2 SNEGSKA (reference sequence). The CDR3 is 13 residues long. Here the CDR3 reads CSARDLEDYGYTF. As DNA, the CDR3 is TGCAGTGCTAGAGATCTGGAAGACTATGGCTACACCTTC.

In its sample, this clonotype was seen a few times. This rearrangement joins TRBV10-3 to TRBJ1-6; D uncertain. CDR3 length: 15 amino acids. Trimming took 10 bases from V and 3 from J, leaving 16 bases between them. Germline assignment: CDR1 ENHRY and CDR2 SYGVKD. The CDR3 coding sequence is TGTGCCAGCACCCCTGAGTCAGTCTATAATTCACCCCTCCACTTT. Protein sequence: CASTPESVYNSPLHF.

Only a few counts were recorded for this clonotype. The V gene is TRBV5-1, the J gene TRBJ1-1; TRBD1 might be the D (5 bases). Germline V gives CDR1 SGHRS, CDR2 YFSETQ. This CDR3 has 15 amino acids. The V gene lost 4 bases and the J gene lost 0 bases, with 13 bases spanning the gap. In nucleotides, the CDR3 is TGCGCCAGCAGCACGTGGGGGGAGATGAACACTGAAGCTTTCTTT. It codes for CASSTWGEMNTEAFF.

This clonotype has only a few counts. The rearrangement joins TRBV6-6 to TRBJ1-6, with 8 positions matching TRBD1. The junction had 10 bases not matched to a gene; V was cut back by 6 bases and J by 9 bases. This CDR3 region has 15 residues. CDR1 is MNHNY and CDR2 is SVGAGI in the germline V gene (reference sequence). The CDR3 DNA sequence: TGTGCCAGCAGGCAAACGCGGGACAGGAGTTCACCCCTCCACTTT. Translated, it gives CASRQTRDRSSPLHF.

This clonotype was picked up one time. This may arise from a read error, as a much more abundant clone is one base away. The chain recombines TRBV7-8 with TRBJ2-5; 7 bases align to TRBD2. Trimming took 4 bases from V and 9 from J; bases not matched to a gene: 5. The CDR3 has 12 residues. Looked up from germline, CDR1 is SGHVS and CDR2 is FQNEAQ. CDR3 residues: CASSSTAGPQYF. The CDR3 region has the DNA TGTGCCAGCAGCTCGACAGCGGGGCCCCAGTACTTC.

This clonotype was recorded a few times. This chain links TRBV5-1 with TRBJ1-6; D remains ambiguous. Trimming stripped 5 bases from V and 9 bases from J, with 15 bases between. The CDR3 extends over 14 amino acids. Looked up from germline, CDR1 is SGHRS and CDR2 is YFSETQ. The CDR3 reads CASRIEGVISPLHF. The DNA for the CDR3 is TGCGCCAGCAGGATAGAGGGAGTGATTTCACCCCTCCACTTT.

This clonotype has at least ten counts. V is TRBV29-1 and J is TRBJ2-2; 7 nucleotides line up with TRBD2. Germline lookup yields CDR1 SQVTM and CDR2 ANQGSEA. The CDR3 has 14 residues. V was clipped by 3 bases and J by 6 bases; unmatched bases: 7. The CDR3 loop is CSVEERGFAGELFF. For the CDR3, the DNA is TGCAGCGTTGAGGAGCGGGGATTCGCCGGGGAGCTGTTTTTT.

V is TRBV10-3 and J is TRBJ1-1; 8 nucleotides agree with TRBD1. Germline assignment: CDR1 ENHRY and CDR2 SYGVKD. J lost 3 bases, V lost 0 bases, and 0 bases had no gene match. The CDR3 consists of 14 residues. This CDR3 reads CAISESGQDTEAFF. The CDR3 DNA reads TGTGCCATCAGTGAGTCGGGACAGGACACTGAAGCTTTCTTT.

At least ten counts were recorded for this clonotype. This chain joins TRBV5-1 and TRBJ1-1; D gene unclear. Germline V lookup: CDR1 SGHRS, CDR2 YFSETQ. This CDR3 has 13 residues. Trimming removed 6 bases from V and 3 bases from J, with 12 bases in between. The CDR3 is CASTTDVDTEAFF. CDR3 sequence (DNA): TGCGCCAGCACTACCGACGTGGACACTGAAGCTTTCTTT.

The chain links TRBV15 to TRBJ2-6; D perhaps matches TRBD2 (6 bases). The germline gives CDR1 LNHNV, CDR2 YYDKDF (reference sequence). V was pared by 6 bases and J by 4 bases, with 16 bases between. The CDR3 loop spans 16 amino acids. The CDR3 DNA sequence: TGTGCCACCAGGGCGGGACCGAACACCGGGGCCAACGTCCTGACTTTC. This encodes CATRAGPNTGANVLTF.

A word on this clonotype: Germline and junction disagree at one end, which may indicate a read error. CDR3 DNA: TGCGCCAGCAGCCTGACAGGGGGCAAACAGCCCCAGCATTTT. It encodes CASSLTGGKQPQHF. The chain recombines TRBV4-1 with TRBJ1-5; 10 bases align to TRBD1. Germline CDR1 and CDR2: MGHRA and YSYEKL. The CDR3 contains 14 residues.